This T cell receptor (beta chain) is from a study of technical replicates of blood from a handful of donors (dated by TCRdb to the late 2010s). Library preparation was by the immunoSEQ multiplex PCR assay. The clones in this table, taken by TCRdb from immuneACCESS, are in-frame only. Not every clone is retained; where verified, under half of the shortfall comes from an unresolved V gene, and the cause of the rest is unknown. This sample comprises some 74,000 clones, roughly 96% of them detected only once. About 0.22% of the sample is in the top ten clones. With regard to this clone: Its antigen has not been determined. No qualities accompany the bases; no much larger clone lies one base away.

V and J are truncated by 2 bases and 1 base respectively, leaving an intervening sequence of 7 bases. The CDR3, from cysteine to phenylalanine, totals 14 residues. CDR3 DNA only is kept here, 42 bases in frame from base 1. CDR1 and CDR2 are read off the germline V gene as MDHEN and SYDVKM. Sequenced: T cells isolated from PBMCs. Recombination joined TRBV28 with TRBJ2-3; the D gene assignment is ambiguous. The receptor was isolated from a human donor in good health. The sequenced DNA: TGTGCCAGCAGTTTAGATGGAGGCACAGATACGCAGTATTTT. Its coded protein is CASSLDGGTDTQYF.